The entry that follows covers one T cell receptor (beta chain) sequence. Its antigen is unidentified. The data stem from a study of shared clonotypes between healthy human individuals. V was clipped by 3 bases and J by 5 bases, with 14 bases between them. Germline V CDR1 and CDR2: SGDLS, YYNGEE. CDR3 size: 14 residues. Adult donors, all healthy and HIV-negative, had no recent acute infections or vaccinations. General observations from the study: Large sequencing depth failed to make sorted-subset sequencing complete, rarefaction showed.

Here immunoSEQ multiplex PCR was the method, and the copy in TCRdb shows in-frame clones only, minus some. Among about a million clones, more than 75% were seen once, and the ten largest hold over 1.3%. The origin of this receptor is a man aged 18 to 29 in good health. V and J are TRBV9 and TRBJ1-2; a weak D match, TRBD1 (5 bases). The source material was memory CD4+ T cells sorted from blood. Subset meaning: CD45RA-negative fraction. This CDR3 reads CASSGDQGGYGYTF. CDR3 nucleotides: TGTGCCAGCAGCGGGGACCAGGGAGGTTATGGCTACACCTTC.